The clone carrying this T cell receptor (beta chain) is termed large. A single record per CDR3 protein comes from TCRdb applying MiXCR to the PCR reads. The data contain approximately 14,000 distinct CDR3 sequences, about 50% of them singletons. The data belong to a study of tumor-infiltrating lymphocytes in oesophageal squamous cell carcinoma. The CDR3 covers 11 residues. V lost 5 bases, J lost 4 bases, and 6 bases lay in between. Germline CDR1 reads SGHTA; CDR2 reads FQGNSA. V is TRBV7-2 and J is TRBJ2-7; D not certain. Input material: esophageal tumor tissue. The source of this sequence is a male donor with esophageal squamous cell carcinoma. The CDR3 DNA sequence: TGTGCCAGCAGCCTCACATACGAGCAGTACTTC. It encodes CASSLTYEQYF.